These 22 T cell receptor beta chains originate from one sample sequenced in a study of blood T cell repertoires in COVID-19. Sequencing was performed with immunoSEQ multiplex PCR; in TCRdb, only in-frame clones are kept and a portion is missing. The sample carries fewer than 40,000 clones, around 90% recorded once. The material sequenced was peripheral blood. These receptors were collected from a man aged 60 to 75 with active COVID-19.

CDR3 region: CASSYRDRAYTEAFF. CDR3 DNA: TGTGCCAGCAGTTACCGGGACAGGGCGTACACTGAAGCTTTCTTT. V is TRBV6-5 and J is TRBJ1-1; 9 nucleotides match TRBD1. The CDR3 loop spans 15 amino acids. J was trimmed by 3 bases and V by 2 bases; bases with no gene match: 4. CDR1 MNHEY and CDR2 SVGAGI come from the germline V gene.

This clone was seen a single time. This chain connects TRBV18 to TRBJ2-6, with 8 nucleotides matching TRBD1. The junction had 6 bases not matched to a gene; V was cut back by 4 bases and J by 1 base. The germline V gene encodes CDR1 KGHSH and CDR2 LQKENI. This CDR3 spans 17 amino acids. CDR3 sequence reads: CASSLDQGASGANVLTF. For the CDR3, the DNA is TGTGCCAGCTCACTCGATCAGGGGGCTTCTGGGGCCAACGTCCTGACTTTC. Supplemented by reference TRBV18 and TRBJ2-6, the full variable domain reads NAGVMQNPRHLVRRRGQEARLRCSPMKGHSHVYWYRQLPEEGLKFMVYLQKENIIDESGMPKERFSAEFPKEGPSILRIQQVVRGDSAAYFCASSLDQGASGANVLTFGAGSRLTVL.

The chain combines TRBV7-2 with TRBJ2-1; D possibly corresponds to TRBD1 (6 bases). V lost 1 base to trimming and J lost 0 bases, with 10 bases between them. This CDR3 region has 16 residues. In germline, CDR1 is SGHTA, CDR2 FQGNSA. The CDR3 DNA is TGTGCCAGCAGCTTAGGGACAGTGAGCTCCTACAATGAGCAGTTCTTC. Protein: CASSLGTVSSYNEQFF.

This sequence joins TRBV2 and TRBJ2-1, with TRBD2 identical over 8 bases. Germline trimming cut 7 bases from V and 7 bases from J; bases unmatched to any gene: 9. Per germline, CDR1 SNHLY and CDR2 FYNNEI. CDR3 length: 14 amino acids. The CDR3 reads CASKSQLADNEQFF. In nucleotides, the CDR3 is TGTGCCAGCAAGAGTCAACTAGCGGATAATGAGCAGTTCTTC. Full variable domain (remainder filled in from reference TRBV2 and TRBJ2-1): EPEVTQTPSHQVTQMGQEVILRCVPISNHLYFYWYRQILGQKVEFLVSFYNNEISEKSEIFDDQFSVERPDGSNFTLKIRSTKLEDSAMYFCASKSQLADNEQFFGPGTRLTVL.

This clone was found a few times. The CDR3 DNA follows: TGTGCCAGCAGTGTCGGGACTAGAGGCGGGGAGCTGTTTTTT. It translates to CASSVGTRGGELFF. The V and J genes are TRBV27 and TRBJ2-2, with 8 bases fitting TRBD2. There are 14 residues in the CDR3. The junction had 6 bases not matched to a gene; V was cut back by 5 bases and J by 7 bases. Germline CDR1 is MNHEY and CDR2 is SMNVEV (reference sequence).

The chain carries TRBV27 and TRBJ2-7; no definite D call. Germline V gene lookup returns CDR1 MNHEY and CDR2 SMNVEV (reference sequence). Trimming pared 6 bases from V and 4 bases from J, leaving 13 bases between. This CDR3 region has 13 residues. CDR3 loop: CASRSHVRYEQYF. The CDR3, as DNA: TGTGCCAGCAGGTCCCACGTGAGGTACGAGCAGTACTTC.

The chain is built from TRBV6-2 or TRBV6-3 and TRBJ1-2, with D possibly TRBD1 on 6 matching bases. CDR1 and CDR2 (germline): MNHEY, SVGEGT. V was trimmed by 6 bases and J by 4 bases, leaving 15 bases between them. The CDR3 is made up of 14 amino acids. The CDR3 DNA reads as TGTGCCAGCAGCGAATCCGGGACACCCTATGGCTACACCTTC. Its protein is CASSESGTPYGYTF.

The chain recombines TRBV7-9 with TRBJ2-5; D remains unclear. The CDR3 has 14 residues. The ends were cut back, 1 base at V and 2 bases at J, with 8 bases in the middle. CDR1 is SEHNR and CDR2 is FQNEAQ in the germline V gene (reference sequence). In nucleotides, the CDR3 is TGTGCCAGCAGCTTAGGTCTCGGGCAAGAGACCCAGTACTTC. Translating gives CASSLGLGQETQYF.

In DNA form, the CDR3 reads TGTGCCAGCAGCTTGCTTGGGACTCACTACGAGCAGTACTTC. Translation: CASSLLGTHYEQYF. The J gene is TRBJ2-7, the V gene TRBV5-4; D is possibly TRBD2 (6 bases). The CDR3 has 14 amino acids. V lost 1 base and J 3 bases, leaving 11 bases between the germline ends. CDR1 and CDR2 (germline): SGHNT, YYREEE (reference sequence).

The V call is TRBV5-1, the J call TRBJ2-7; tentatively, D is TRBD1 (6 bases). V lost 2 bases to trimming and J lost 0 bases, with 9 bases between them. The CDR3 spans 14 residues. CDR1 is SGHRS and CDR2 is YFSETQ in the germline V gene. The CDR3 nucleotides read TGCGCCAGCAGCTTCGGGACATTCTCCTACGAGCAGTACTTC. Protein sequence: CASSFGTFSYEQYF.

The V and J genes are TRBV21-1 and TRBJ2-7; no DNA check was done on the table's D call, TRBD1. TRBV21-1 is designated a pseudogene. This CDR3 has 15 amino acids. In nucleotides, the CDR3 is TGTGCCAGCAGCGGGCGACCCTCGGAATCCTACGAGCAGTACTTC. It translates to CASSGRPSESYEQYF.

This chain uses TRBV30 with TRBJ1-2, with D maybe TRBD1 (5 bases). The germline V gene encodes CDR1 GTSNPN and CDR2 SVGIG (reference sequence). Deletions cut 5 bases from V and 3 bases from J, with 13 bases between. The CDR3 runs 13 residues. CDR3 sequence: CAWPRGGDYGYTF. As DNA, the CDR3 is TGTGCCTGGCCGCGGGGGGGGGACTATGGCTACACCTTC.

Only one count was recorded for this clone. This chain links TRBV5-1 with TRBJ1-1; 9 positions match TRBD1. The CDR3 is 14 residues long. CDR1 is SGHRS, CDR2 YFSETQ, per germline. V shed 0 bases and J 10 bases; nucleotides not matched to a gene: 7. CDR3 sequence: CASSLEQGARGAFF. As DNA, the CDR3 is TGCGCCAGCAGCTTGGAACAGGGGGCCAGGGGAGCTTTCTTT.

A single count supports this clone. The chain recombines TRBV5-1 with TRBJ1-5; TRBD1 matches 7 bases. Looked up from germline, CDR1 is SGHRS and CDR2 is YFSETQ. Trimming cost V 4 bases and J 3 bases; bases outside gene matches: 7. There are 15 residues in the CDR3. The CDR3 reads CASSLTGADNQPQHF. Here the CDR3 DNA reads TGCGCCAGCAGCCTTACAGGGGCTGACAATCAGCCCCAGCATTTT.

The chain employs TRBV7-2 and TRBJ2-5; 9 bases match TRBD1. Germline CDR1 is SGHTA and CDR2 is FQGNSA. This CDR3 region has 15 residues. Trimming took 1 base from V and 5 from J; bases not matched to a gene: 5. Here the CDR3 reads CASSLGTGVGETQYF. The CDR3, as DNA: TGTGCCAGCAGCTTAGGGACAGGGGTGGGTGAGACCCAGTACTTC.

This clone was seen more than once but under ten times. This sequence joins TRBV3-1 (or the pseudogene TRBV3-2) and TRBJ2-2, with TRBD2 as a possible D gene (6 bases). Germline values: CDR1 LGHDT, CDR2 YNNKEL (reference sequence). The length of the CDR3 is 13 residues. V dropped 4 bases and J dropped 5 bases, with 8 bases sitting between them. The CDR3, as DNA: TGTGCCAGCAGCCGGCGGGGAACCGGGGAGCTGTTTTTT. This gives the protein CASSRRGTGELFF.

The V call is TRBV19, the J call TRBJ1-3; D is possibly TRBD1 (6 bases). Germline-derived CDR1 and CDR2 are LNHDA and SQIVND (reference sequence). V was shortened by 5 bases and J by 0 bases, with 11 bases between the two germline ends. This CDR3 contains 15 residues. The CDR3 protein is CASSVRGISGNTIYF. The CDR3, as DNA: TGTGCCAGTAGTGTCAGGGGAATCTCTGGAAACACCATATATTTT.

The chain employs TRBV18 and TRBJ1-1; 7 bases align to TRBD1. V shed 3 bases and J 5 bases; nucleotides not matched to a gene: 3. Looked up from germline, CDR1 is KGHSH and CDR2 is LQKENI. The CDR3 extends over 13 amino acids. The CDR3 coding sequence is TGTGCCAGCTCACCCACAGGGGTTACTGAAGCTTTCTTT. Its translation: CASSPTGVTEAFF.

This clone was counted only a few times. The V call is TRBV5-8, the J call TRBJ1-1, with a possible D match to TRBD1 (6 bases). Germline V CDR1 and CDR2: SGHTS, YDEGEE. This CDR3 is 15 amino acids long. The V gene lost 6 bases and the J gene lost 4 bases, with 19 bases spanning the gap. The CDR3 reads CASKTGFWGSTEAFF. The CDR3 bases are TGTGCCAGCAAAACAGGGTTCTGGGGGAGCACTGAAGCTTTCTTT.

Only one count was recorded for this clone. The J gene is TRBJ2-1, the V gene TRBV19; 7 nucleotides align to TRBD2. Germline values: CDR1 LNHDA, CDR2 SQIVND (reference sequence). V shed 6 bases, J shed 5 bases, and the junction held 13 bases outside the gene matches. CDR3 length: 16 amino acids. CDR3 nucleotide sequence: TGTGCCAGTAGGGGATACGGGGAGGGGAGGGACAATGAGCAGTTCTTC. Encoded protein: CASRGYGEGRDNEQFF.

The chain is built from TRBV28 and TRBJ2-7; D gene unclear. The CDR3 sequence is 11 residues long. The V end lost 11 bases, the J end lost 4 bases, and 12 bases lay between the germline ends. CDR1 is MDHEN and CDR2 is SYDVKM in the germline V gene. Here the CDR3 reads CAATTEYEQYF. In DNA form, the CDR3 reads TGTGCCGCCACGACTGAGTACGAGCAGTACTTC.

This sequence joins TRBV7-6 and TRBJ2-3, with TRBD2 matching 8 bases. Germline loops: CDR1 SGHVS, CDR2 FNYEAQ. V dropped 1 base and J dropped 6; count of bases not matched to a gene: 9. This CDR3 has 16 amino acids. CDR3 region: CASSLGGTGGPDTQYF. In nucleotides, the CDR3 is TGTGCCAGCAGCTTAGGGGGTACGGGAGGGCCGGATACGCAGTATTTT.